This entry lists 11 T cell receptor beta chains sequenced from one sample in a study of blood T cell repertoires in COVID-19. TCRdb's copy holds only in-frame clones and misses some; the assay was immunoSEQ multiplex PCR. This sample carries 250,000 to 300,000 clones, about nine tenths of them seen once, and the ten largest clones take around 1.1%. Source material: PBMCs or T cells enriched from blood (not recorded which). These receptor sequences come from a woman in her twenties or thirties who had recovered from COVID-19.

This clone has just one count. DNA for the CDR3: TGTGCCAGCAGTTTGACTACCTCAGATACGCAGTATTTT. Translation gives CASSLTTSDTQYF. The chain uses TRBV27 and TRBJ2-3, with D possibly being TRBD2 (5 bases). Germline V gene lookup returns CDR1 MNHEY and CDR2 SMNVEV (reference sequence). CDR3 length equals 13 residues. V was clipped by 3 bases and J by 4 bases, with 8 bases between them.

CDR3 residues: CASSTPSGNFYNEQFF. CDR3 bases: TGTGCCAGCAGTACACCTAGCGGGAACTTTTACAATGAGCAGTTCTTC. V and J are TRBV27 and TRBJ2-1; 9 bases match TRBD2. Unmatched junction bases numbered 9, after V lost 5 bases and J lost 4 bases. The germline gives CDR1 MNHEY, CDR2 SMNVEV (reference sequence). CDR3 length: 16 amino acids.

The V call is TRBV20-1, the J call TRBJ2-1; 9 nucleotides line up with TRBD1. The CDR3 is 11 amino acids. With V trimmed by 5 bases and J by 16 bases, 9 bases remained unmatched. Per the germline V gene, CDR1 is DFQATT and CDR2 is SNEGSKA (reference sequence). CDR3 DNA sequence: TGCAGTGCTGATACAGGGGGCAGTCCATTCTTC. Translating it yields CSADTGGSPFF.

This chain connects TRBV2 to TRBJ2-2; the match to TRBD1 covers 8 bases. The CDR3 covers 13 residues. Germline CDR1 reads SNHLY; CDR2 reads FYNNEI. V lost 8 bases to trimming and J lost 6 bases; unmatched junction nucleotides: 5. CDR3 coding DNA: TGTGCCAGCTCTACAGGGGGGTCCGGGGAGCTGTTTTTT. It is translated as CASSTGGSGELFF.

CDR3 coding DNA: TGTGCCAGCAGTTTAACAGGGGCCTACGAGCAGTACTTC. Translating it yields CASSLTGAYEQYF. The chain links TRBV12-3 or TRBV12-4 to TRBJ2-7; TRBD1 matches at 7 bases. With V trimmed by 2 bases and J by 2 bases, 0 bases remained unmatched. There are 13 residues in the CDR3.

The gene calls are TRBV7-9 and TRBJ2-3; the match to TRBD2 covers 8 bases. Trimming took 5 bases from V and 3 from J; bases not matched to a gene: 10. The CDR3 has 16 residues. Germline-derived CDR1 and CDR2 are SEHNR and FQNEAQ (reference sequence). CDR3 coding DNA: TGTGCCAGCAGCCTCTTAGCGGGAACGAAGACAGATACGCAGTATTTT. As protein: CASSLLAGTKTDTQYF.

The chain carries TRBV3-1 (or the pseudogene TRBV3-2) and TRBJ2-1; 7 bases map to TRBD2. The CDR3 is 15 residues long. Germline lookup yields CDR1 LGHDT and CDR2 YNNKEL (reference sequence). Trimming at V came to 2 bases and at J to 6 bases, leaving 7 bases not matched to a gene. The CDR3 DNA follows: TGTGCCAGCAGCCAATGGCGGGAGTCAGGCAATGAGCAGTTCTTC. Translation: CASSQWRESGNEQFF.

This clone has a single count. This chain links TRBV6-1 with TRBJ2-3, with D tentatively TRBD2 (5 bases). Trimming left V 2 bases short and J 5 bases short, with 5 bases between. Germline CDR1 is MNHNS and CDR2 is SASEGT. This CDR3 contains 12 residues. In nucleotides, the CDR3 is TGTGCCAGCAGTGAAACTAGAGATACGCAGTATTTT. It specifies CASSETRDTQYF.

The V gene is TRBV10-3, the J gene TRBJ2-4, with 7 bases aligning to TRBD2. Per the germline V gene, CDR1 is ENHRY and CDR2 is SYGVKD. The CDR3 has 12 residues. V shed 10 bases, J shed 7 bases, and the junction held 7 bases outside the gene matches. The CDR3 loop reads CATWDGRNIQYF. CDR3 coding DNA: TGTGCCACGTGGGACGGGAGGAACATTCAGTACTTC.

The rearrangement links TRBV27 to TRBJ2-7, with 8 bases aligning to TRBD2. Trimming cost V 6 bases and J 5 bases; bases outside gene matches: 9. The CDR3 is made up of 14 amino acids. Germline V lookup: CDR1 MNHEY, CDR2 SMNVEV (reference sequence). CDR3: CASSFSGRYNEQYF. CDR3 nucleotide sequence: TGTGCCAGCAGCTTCAGCGGGAGATACAACGAGCAGTACTTC.

This clone was counted once. This chain uses TRBV28 with TRBJ2-5; perhaps TRBD1 as D (7 bases). Trimming stripped 2 bases from V and 4 bases from J, with 14 bases between. In germline, CDR1 is MDHEN, CDR2 SYDVKM. The CDR3 sequence is 15 residues long. The CDR3 region is CASSLRHRGGETQYF. DNA of the CDR3: TGTGCCAGCAGTTTACGGCACAGGGGAGGAGAGACCCAGTACTTC. The full variable domain, in which reference TRBV28 and TRBJ2-5 provide the parts outside the CDR3, is DVKVTQSSRYLVKRTGEKVFLECVQDMDHENMFWYRQDPGLGLRLIYFSYDVKMKEKGDIPEGYSVSREKKERFSLILESASTNQTSMYLCASSLRHRGGETQYFGPGTRLLVL.